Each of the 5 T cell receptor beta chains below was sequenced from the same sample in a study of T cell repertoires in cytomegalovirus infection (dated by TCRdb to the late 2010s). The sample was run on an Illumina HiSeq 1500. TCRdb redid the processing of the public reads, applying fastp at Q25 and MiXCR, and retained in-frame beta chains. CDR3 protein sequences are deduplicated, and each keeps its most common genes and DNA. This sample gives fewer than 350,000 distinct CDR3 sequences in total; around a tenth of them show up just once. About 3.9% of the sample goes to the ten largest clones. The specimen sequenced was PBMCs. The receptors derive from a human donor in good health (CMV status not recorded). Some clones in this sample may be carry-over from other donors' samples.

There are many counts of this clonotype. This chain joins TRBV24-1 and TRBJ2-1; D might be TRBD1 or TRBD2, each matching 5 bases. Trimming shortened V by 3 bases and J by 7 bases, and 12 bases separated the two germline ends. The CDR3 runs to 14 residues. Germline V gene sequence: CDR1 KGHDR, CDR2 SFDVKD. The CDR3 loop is CATSDHLRGNEQFF. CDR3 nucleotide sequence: TGTGCCACCAGTGATCATTTGAGGGGTAATGAGCAGTTCTTC.

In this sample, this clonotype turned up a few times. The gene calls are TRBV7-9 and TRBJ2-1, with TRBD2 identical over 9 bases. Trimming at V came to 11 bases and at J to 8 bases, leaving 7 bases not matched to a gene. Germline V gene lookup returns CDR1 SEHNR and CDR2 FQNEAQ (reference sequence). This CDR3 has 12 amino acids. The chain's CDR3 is CAGVLAGDEQFF. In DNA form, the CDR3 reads TGTGCCGGGGTCTTAGCGGGAGATGAGCAGTTCTTC.

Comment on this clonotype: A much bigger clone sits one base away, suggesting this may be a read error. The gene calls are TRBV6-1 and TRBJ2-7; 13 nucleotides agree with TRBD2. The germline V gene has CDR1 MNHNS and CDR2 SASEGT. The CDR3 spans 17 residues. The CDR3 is CTSSLRTSGSLSYEQYF. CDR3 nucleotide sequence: TGTACCAGCAGTTTGCGGACTAGCGGGAGTTTATCCTACGAGCAGTACTTC.

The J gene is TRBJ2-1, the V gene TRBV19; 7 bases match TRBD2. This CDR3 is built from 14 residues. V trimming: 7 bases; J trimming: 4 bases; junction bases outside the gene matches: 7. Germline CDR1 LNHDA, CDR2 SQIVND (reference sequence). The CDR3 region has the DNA TGTGCCAGTACTAGCGGCGAGTTTTACAATGAGCAGTTCTTC. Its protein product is CASTSGEFYNEQFF.

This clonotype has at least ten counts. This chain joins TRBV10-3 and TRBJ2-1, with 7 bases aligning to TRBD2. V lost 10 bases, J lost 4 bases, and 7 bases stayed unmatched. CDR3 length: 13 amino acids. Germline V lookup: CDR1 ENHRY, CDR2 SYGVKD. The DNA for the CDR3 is TGTGCCACCCGTGGGGGGGAGTACAATGAGCAGTTCTTC. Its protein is CATRGGEYNEQFF.